The 20 T cell receptor beta chains given below trace back to one sample, sequenced in a study of T cell responses to AZD1222 COVID-19 vaccine. Clones were read by immunoSEQ multiplex PCR, and TCRdb kept only the in-frame ones, dropping some. This table holds more than 100,000 clones, nearly 95% found once. Sequencing used peripheral blood, obtained on day 0 of AZD1222 vaccination. These receptors were obtained from an adult in good health.

J is TRBJ1-2 and V is TRBV30; D might be TRBD1 (5 bases). The CDR3 has 13 residues. Deletions cut 1 base from V and 7 bases from J, with 13 bases between. Germline values: CDR1 GTSNPN, CDR2 SVGIG (reference sequence). CDR3 amino acids: CAWSGVGLGGYTF. DNA for the CDR3: TGTGCCTGGAGTGGTGTGGGGCTGGGTGGCTACACCTTC.

This clone was counted only a few times. The rearrangement uses TRBV10-3 and TRBJ1-3; TRBD1 matches at 9 bases. CDR1 and CDR2 (germline): ENHRY, SYGVKD. J gave up 2 bases and V 2 bases, and 19 bases lay outside the gene matches. The CDR3 is made up of 21 amino acids. The CDR3 here is CAISETKPGQGLSVPGNTIYF. The CDR3 coding sequence is TGTGCCATCAGTGAGACTAAGCCGGGACAGGGTTTGTCGGTGCCTGGAAACACCATATATTTT.

The chain couples TRBV5-6 to TRBJ1-1, with D maybe TRBD1 (5 bases). Germline CDR1 and CDR2: SGHDT and YYEEEE. This CDR3 spans 12 amino acids. V gave up 2 bases and J gave up 10 bases, with 12 bases separating them. This CDR3 reads CASSFPGTLAFF. For the CDR3, the DNA is TGTGCCAGCAGCTTCCCAGGGACGTTAGCTTTCTTT.

The V gene is TRBV19, the J gene TRBJ2-3; 9 bases are shared with TRBD2. The CDR3 runs to 17 residues. Germline V gene sequence: CDR1 LNHDA, CDR2 SQIVND (reference sequence). J gave up 4 bases and V 8 bases, and 16 bases lay outside the gene matches. Here the CDR3 DNA reads TGTGCCAGTGATCACCCAGGGGGAGCGGGAGGTGCAGATACGCAGTATTTT. The encoded protein is CASDHPGGAGGADTQYF.

V and J are TRBV9 and TRBJ2-1; tentatively, D is TRBD1 (6 bases). Trimming stripped 0 bases from V and 0 bases from J, with 10 bases between. The CDR3 contains 16 residues. CDR1 and CDR2 from the germline V gene are SGDLS and YYNGEE. CDR3 sequence: CASSVDIRGSYNEQFF. For the CDR3, the DNA is TGTGCCAGCAGCGTAGATATCAGGGGCTCCTACAATGAGCAGTTCTTC.

This chain joins TRBV6-7 and TRBJ1-5; D unclear. TRBV6-7 counts as an open reading frame of uncertain function. The CDR3 contains 15 residues. Trimming took 7 bases from V and 5 from J, leaving 18 bases between them. The DNA of the CDR3 is TGTGCCAGCATCGTGGATAGGAATGGGGATCAGCCCCAGCATTTT. Translating gives CASIVDRNGDQPQHF.

This clone showed up just once. This chain links TRBV5-1 with TRBJ1-3; D remains unclear. V shed 4 bases and J shed 2 bases, with 16 bases lying between them. The germline V gene encodes CDR1 SGHRS and CDR2 YFSETQ. This CDR3 has 16 amino acids. The CDR3 DNA reads as TGCGCCAGCAGCCCCTCGGGGTTGGGGACTGGAAACACCATATATTTT. It translates to CASSPSGLGTGNTIYF.

Comment on this clone: The sample carries other DNA sequences with the same CDR3. The chain employs TRBV5-4 and TRBJ2-7; D is undetermined. Trimming took 0 bases from V and 0 from J, leaving 7 bases between them. CDR3 length: 14 residues. Germline CDR1 and CDR2: SGHNT and YYREEE (reference sequence). Here the CDR3 DNA reads TGTGCCAGCAGCTTGGAGGCCAGCTCCTACGAGCAGTACTTC. Amino acid sequence: CASSLEASSYEQYF.

The chain links TRBV28 to TRBJ1-1, with D unclear. This CDR3 region has 11 residues. The V end was cut by 2 bases, the J end by 11 bases, with 9 bases between. Germline values: CDR1 MDHEN, CDR2 SYDVKM. Here the CDR3 reads CASSLGVRAFF. The CDR3 DNA reads as TGTGCCAGCAGTTTAGGGGTACGGGCTTTCTTT.

J is TRBJ1-3 and V is TRBV6-4, with 7 bases that match TRBD1. Germline CDR1 MRHNA, CDR2 SNTAGT. J was trimmed by 0 bases and V by 2 bases; bases with no gene match: 13. The CDR3 runs to 19 residues. The CDR3 reads CASSDDRETLCGSGNTIYF. Here the CDR3 DNA reads TGTGCCAGCAGTGACGACAGGGAGACGCTCTGTGGCTCTGGAAACACCATATATTTT.

The chain uses TRBV12-2 and TRBJ1-5. TRBV12-2 is annotated as a pseudogene. This CDR3 contains 15 residues. CDR3 coding DNA: TGTGCAAGTCGCTTACACGACGGAAACAATCAGCCCCAGCATTTT. This translates into CASRLHDGNNQPQHF.

The V call is TRBV10-2, the J call TRBJ1-1; TRBD1 aligns across 7 bases. Germline-derived CDR1 and CDR2 are WSHSY and SAAADI. CDR3 size: 14 residues. J lost 2 bases, V lost 6 bases, and 6 bases had no gene match. CDR3 in amino acids: CASRAGTANTEAFF. The CDR3 DNA reads as TGCGCCAGCAGAGCCGGGACAGCAAACACTGAAGCTTTCTTT.

The chain combines TRBV7-3 with TRBJ2-1; D remains unclear. The germline CDR1 and CDR2 sequences are SGHTA and FQGTGA. V lost 5 bases and J lost 3, with 14 bases in between. This CDR3 has 15 residues. This CDR3 is CASSATLRHYNEQFF. The CDR3 DNA sequence: TGTGCCAGCAGCGCGACATTACGTCACTACAATGAGCAGTTCTTC.

The chain links TRBV10-3 to TRBJ2-3; 10 bases align to TRBD1. Germline CDR1 and CDR2: ENHRY and SYGVKD. The CDR3 is made up of 14 amino acids. The V gene end was trimmed by 7 bases and the J gene end by 4 bases; junction bases not matched to a gene: 5. The CDR3 DNA reads as TGTGCCATCACCCCGGGACAGGGGTCAGATACGCAGTATTTT. It is translated as CAITPGQGSDTQYF.

The CDR3 region has the DNA TGTGCCAGCTCACCGTTGGGACCCGGTAGTGGGGCCAACGTCCTGACTTTC. The encoded protein is CASSPLGPGSGANVLTF. The chain carries TRBV18 and TRBJ2-6; D may correspond to TRBD1 or TRBD2 (5 bases each). The CDR3 contains 17 residues. The germline V gene has CDR1 KGHSH and CDR2 LQKENI. V lost 3 bases, J lost 3 bases, and 15 bases lay in between.

This chain links TRBV6-5 with TRBJ2-5, with D tentatively TRBD2 (5 bases). The CDR3 length is 14 residues. Trimming took 3 bases from V and 5 from J, leaving 13 bases between them. Per germline, CDR1 MNHEY and CDR2 SVGAGI. The CDR3 DNA sequence: TGTGCCAGCAGTTATGGCACCCCGGGGGAGACCCAGTACTTC. This encodes CASSYGTPGETQYF.

This chain links TRBV19 with TRBJ1-2; D may be TRBD1 (5 bases). V lost 4 bases to trimming and J lost 10 bases, with 16 bases between them. The CDR3 spans 13 residues. Germline assignment: CDR1 LNHDA and CDR2 SQIVND (reference sequence). The CDR3 sequence is CASSTTHGHDYTF. DNA of the CDR3: TGTGCCAGTAGTACCACCCACGGACATGACTACACCTTC. The complete variable domain, with remaining parts taken from reference TRBV19 and TRBJ1-2, reads DGGITQSPKYLFRKEGQNVTLSCEQNLNHDAMYWYRQDPGQGLRLIYYSQIVNDFQKGDIAEGYSVSREKKESFPLTVTSAQKNPTAFYLCASSTTHGHDYTFGSGTRLTVV.

This chain links TRBV9 with TRBJ2-5; TRBD1 might be the D (7 bases). The CDR3 totals 17 residues. The germline CDR1 and CDR2 sequences are SGDLS and YYNGEE. Trimming took 0 bases from V and 0 from J, leaving 15 bases between them. CDR3 sequence: CASSVAAAGGYQETQYF. DNA of the CDR3: TGTGCCAGCAGCGTAGCAGCGGCAGGGGGGTACCAAGAGACCCAGTACTTC. The full variable domain, in which reference TRBV9 and TRBJ2-5 provide the parts outside the CDR3, is DSGVTQTPKHLITATGQRVTLRCSPRSGDLSVYWYQQSLDQGLQFLIQYYNGEERAKGNILERFSAQQFPDLHSELNLSSLELGDSALYFCASSVAAAGGYQETQYFGPGTRLLVL.

This clone was seen only a few times. The chain carries TRBV6-5 and TRBJ2-1; 8 bases match TRBD2. J gave up 5 bases and V 6 bases, and 6 bases lay outside the gene matches. The germline V gene has CDR1 MNHEY and CDR2 SVGAGI. The CDR3 runs 14 residues. The CDR3 spells CASRVAGQNNEQFF. The CDR3 nucleotides read TGTGCCAGCAGGGTAGCGGGGCAGAACAATGAGCAGTTCTTC.

This chain uses TRBV12-3 or TRBV12-4 with TRBJ1-1; D unresolved. The CDR3 covers 12 residues. Trimming removed 8 bases from V and 2 bases from J, with 9 bases in between. CDR3 sequence: CASRGRNTEAFF. CDR3 sequence (DNA): TGTGCCAGCCGGGGAAGAAACACTGAAGCTTTCTTT.